These T cell receptor beta chains were read from a single sample in a study of T cells in Graves' hyperthyroidism and ophthalmopathy. TCRdb called the multiplex PCR reads again in MiXCR, with one record for every CDR3 protein. The profile covers about 690,000 distinct CDR3 sequences, with roughly 17% appearing a single time and about 14% taken by the ten largest. The sequenced sample was blood. The origin of the receptors is a man aged 50 to 59 with Graves' hyperthyroidism. The CDR3 runs from the conserved cysteine through the conserved F or W. The order of the fields is clone size, D gene, V gene, J gene, CDR3 DNA, CDR3 protein. A D gene is named only where the DNA matches it firmly. Not every row has a clone size; where given, it reads once, few, many or a size class.

abundance: few; d_gene: NA; v_gene: TRBV10-2; j_gene: TRBJ1-5; CDR3nt: TGCGCCAGCAGTGAGTGGGGGGGTAATCAGCCCCAGCATTTT; CDR3aa: CASSEWGGNQPQHF
abundance: many; d_gene: NA; v_gene: TRBV7-9; j_gene: TRBJ2-3; CDR3nt: TGTGCCAGCAGCTCACAACTAGTTCCAGATACGCAGTATTTT; CDR3aa: CASSSQLVPDTQYF
abundance: few; d_gene: NA; v_gene: TRBV5-1; j_gene: TRBJ1-4; CDR3nt: TGCGCCAGCAGCTTGGCCAGGCAGTTCGGGGCAACTAATGAAAAACTGTTTTTT; CDR3aa: CASSLARQFGATNEKLFF
abundance: many; d_gene: NA; v_gene: TRBV2; j_gene: TRBJ1-1; CDR3nt: TGTGCCAACAAATGGGGTATGAACACTGAAGCTTTCTTT; CDR3aa: CANKWGMNTEAFF
abundance: many; d_gene: TRBD2; v_gene: TRBV18; j_gene: TRBJ2-7; CDR3nt: TGTGCCAGCTCGCCTGGAGGTTCGGGACTAGCGATTCACGAGCAGTACTTC; CDR3aa: CASSPGGSGLAIHEQYF
abundance: many; d_gene: TRBD2; v_gene: TRBV12-3/TRBV12-4; j_gene: TRBJ2-1; CDR3nt: TGTGCCAGCAGTTTTGGATCAGGGCGCGGGGGCTCCTACAATGAGCAGTTCTTC; CDR3aa: CASSFGSGRGGSYNEQFF
abundance: many; d_gene: TRBD1; v_gene: TRBV6-1; j_gene: TRBJ1-4; CDR3nt: TGTGCCAGCAAAACGGGCAGGGGGGTTGAAAAACTGTTTTTT; CDR3aa: CASKTGRGVEKLFF
abundance: many; d_gene: NA; v_gene: TRBV28; j_gene: TRBJ1-1; CDR3nt: TGTGCCAGCAGTTTATGGCAGGGTAAAGCTTTCTTT; CDR3aa: CASSLWQGKAFF
abundance: NA; d_gene: TRBD2; v_gene: TRBV5-1; j_gene: TRBJ2-3; CDR3nt: TGCGCCAGCCAGTCGACTAGCGGGGCGGATACGCAGTATTTT; CDR3aa: CASQSTSGADTQYF
abundance: many; d_gene: TRBD2; v_gene: TRBV28; j_gene: TRBJ2-3; CDR3nt: TGTGCCAGCAGCGCGCTAGCGGGAGTGAATACGCAGTATTTT; CDR3aa: CASSALAGVNTQYF
abundance: many; d_gene: NA; v_gene: TRBV6-6; j_gene: TRBJ1-1; CDR3nt: TGTGCCAGCAGTTATTATCGGGTTCCGGACACTGAAGCTTTCTTT; CDR3aa: CASSYYRVPDTEAFF
abundance: few; d_gene: NA; v_gene: TRBV9; j_gene: TRBJ1-1; CDR3nt: TGTGCCAGCAGCGCTACAGGGTACACTGAAGCTTTCTTT; CDR3aa: CASSATGYTEAFF
abundance: NA; d_gene: TRBD2; v_gene: TRBV2; j_gene: TRBJ2-3; CDR3nt: TGTGCCAGCAGGGGACTAGTGGATACGCAGTATTTT; CDR3aa: CASRGLVDTQYF
abundance: many; d_gene: TRBD2; v_gene: TRBV12-3/TRBV12-4; j_gene: TRBJ2-1; CDR3nt: TGTGCCAGCAGATTTAGCGGGGGCATCTACAATGAGCAGTTCTTC; CDR3aa: CASRFSGGIYNEQFF
abundance: many; d_gene: NA; v_gene: TRBV6-1; j_gene: TRBJ2-7; CDR3nt: TGTGCCAGCAGCCCTTTACCACACTACGAGCAGTACTTC; CDR3aa: CASSPLPHYEQYF
abundance: NA; d_gene: NA; v_gene: TRBV12-3/TRBV12-4; j_gene: TRBJ2-7; CDR3nt: TGTGCCAGCAGAACGAACAGGGCCCTCGAGCAGTACTTC; CDR3aa: CASRTNRALEQYF
abundance: few; d_gene: NA; v_gene: TRBV28; j_gene: TRBJ2-7; CDR3nt: TGTGCCAGCAGAAATCCTAGTGGCTACGAGCAGTACTTC; CDR3aa: CASRNPSGYEQYF
abundance: few; d_gene: NA; v_gene: TRBV2; j_gene: TRBJ2-7; CDR3nt: TGTGCCAGCACTGGAAGGGACTCCTACGAGCAGTACTTC; CDR3aa: CASTGRDSYEQYF
abundance: NA; d_gene: TRBD2; v_gene: TRBV12-3/TRBV12-4; j_gene: TRBJ2-1; CDR3nt: TGTGCCAGCAGGCCAATCGGCGGGAGGGCCTGGAATGAGCAGTTCTTC; CDR3aa: CASRPIGGRAWNEQFF
abundance: NA; d_gene: TRBD2; v_gene: TRBV5-1; j_gene: TRBJ2-3; CDR3nt: TGCGCCAGCAGCATAGCGGGAGTGCCAGATACGCAGTATTTT; CDR3aa: CASSIAGVPDTQYF
abundance: many; d_gene: TRBD2; v_gene: TRBV28; j_gene: TRBJ2-1; CDR3nt: TGTGCCAGTACCCCCAGCGGGAGCTACTCCTACAATGAGCAGTTCTTC; CDR3aa: CASTPSGSYSYNEQFF
abundance: few; d_gene: NA; v_gene: TRBV20-1; j_gene: TRBJ2-1; CDR3nt: TGCAGTCCCCTTCGACTGGGCCACCCTCCCTACAATGAGCAGTTCTTC; CDR3aa: CSPLRLGHPPYNEQFF
abundance: few; d_gene: NA; v_gene: TRBV19; j_gene: TRBJ1-2; CDR3nt: TGTGCCAGTCAGGCCCGGGCCCGGGATGGCTACACCTTC; CDR3aa: CASQARARDGYTF
abundance: NA; d_gene: TRBD1; v_gene: TRBV5-4; j_gene: TRBJ2-3; CDR3nt: TGTGCCAGCAGCATCTCCGGGACAGGGTTAGCAGATACGCAGTATTTT; CDR3aa: CASSISGTGLADTQYF
abundance: many; d_gene: TRBD1; v_gene: TRBV10-1; j_gene: TRBJ2-1; CDR3nt: TGCGCCAGCAGTGAGTACAGGGGACAGGTGAATGAGCAGTTCTTC; CDR3aa: CASSEYRGQVNEQFF
abundance: many; d_gene: NA; v_gene: TRBV7-2; j_gene: TRBJ1-6; CDR3nt: TGTGCCAGCAGTCTAGGTCGAAGGCGGAATTCACCCCTCCACTTT; CDR3aa: CASSLGRRRNSPLHF
abundance: many; d_gene: TRBD1; v_gene: TRBV5-1; j_gene: TRBJ1-5; CDR3nt: TGCGCCAGCAGCGACGGACAGGGAGGTCAGCCCCAGCATTTT; CDR3aa: CASSDGQGGQPQHF
abundance: many; d_gene: NA; v_gene: TRBV7-9; j_gene: TRBJ1-1; CDR3nt: TGTGCCAGCAGCTTAGTGGGGGCCCGGGCGGCTTTCTTT; CDR3aa: CASSLVGARAAFF
abundance: NA; d_gene: NA; v_gene: TRBV19; j_gene: TRBJ1-1; CDR3nt: TGTGCCAGTAGTCAATTGGGTGGACAGATGAACACTGAAGCTTTCTTT; CDR3aa: CASSQLGGQMNTEAFF
abundance: once; d_gene: NA; v_gene: TRBV30; j_gene: TRBJ2-3; CDR3nt: TGTGCCTGGGGACAGGGACTAAGCACAGATACGCAGTATTTT; CDR3aa: CAWGQGLSTDTQYF
abundance: NA; d_gene: TRBD1; v_gene: TRBV5-1; j_gene: TRBJ2-1; CDR3nt: TGTGCCAGCAGCAGTCCCCGCGACAGGGTCACCTACAATGAGCAGTTCTTC; CDR3aa: CASSSPRDRVTYNEQFF
abundance: NA; d_gene: TRBD1; v_gene: TRBV28; j_gene: TRBJ2-1; CDR3nt: TGTGCCAGCAGTCCCGAGGGACAGGGGATATACAATGAGCAGTTCTTC; CDR3aa: CASSPEGQGIYNEQFF
abundance: few; d_gene: NA; v_gene: TRBV19; j_gene: TRBJ2-1; CDR3nt: TGTGCCAGTAGCGATGAGGGGGGGAGGGCCGTTTGGTTCTACAATGAGCAGTTCTTC; CDR3aa: CASSDEGGRAVWFYNEQFF
abundance: NA; d_gene: NA; v_gene: TRBV7-3; j_gene: TRBJ2-3; CDR3nt: TGTGCCAGCAGCTTAACGGAAACAGGCCGGGCGCAGTATTTT; CDR3aa: CASSLTETGRAQYF
abundance: many; d_gene: NA; v_gene: TRBV2; j_gene: TRBJ1-3; CDR3nt: TGTGCCAGCACTTATCACCCCGGCTCTGGAAACACCATATATTTT; CDR3aa: CASTYHPGSGNTIYF
abundance: many; d_gene: NA; v_gene: TRBV27; j_gene: TRBJ1-1; CDR3nt: TGTGCCACCAGACAGTGGAACACTGAAGCTTTCTTT; CDR3aa: CATRQWNTEAFF
abundance: NA; d_gene: NA; v_gene: TRBV15; j_gene: TRBJ1-4; CDR3nt: TGTGCCACCAGCATCGACGGGCGAACTAATGAAAAACTGTTTTTT; CDR3aa: CATSIDGRTNEKLFF
abundance: NA; d_gene: TRBD1; v_gene: TRBV28; j_gene: TRBJ1-2; CDR3nt: TGTGCCAGCAGCGAGCCACAGGGGGCCCCTAACTATGGCTACACCTTC; CDR3aa: CASSEPQGAPNYGYTF
abundance: many; d_gene: NA; v_gene: TRBV2; j_gene: TRBJ2-3; CDR3nt: TGTGCCAGCAGTGACAGGTCAAGCTACACAGATACGCAGTATTTT; CDR3aa: CASSDRSSYTDTQYF
abundance: many; d_gene: TRBD1; v_gene: TRBV9; j_gene: TRBJ2-1; CDR3nt: TGTGCCAGCAGCGTAGCAGGGGGCATTGAGCAGTTCTTC; CDR3aa: CASSVAGGIEQFF
abundance: NA; d_gene: TRBD2; v_gene: TRBV7-3; j_gene: TRBJ2-7; CDR3nt: TGTGCCAGCAGCCCGGGACTAGGTCGGTACGAGCAGTACTTC; CDR3aa: CASSPGLGRYEQYF
abundance: many; d_gene: NA; v_gene: TRBV24-1; j_gene: TRBJ2-1; CDR3nt: TGTGCCACCAGTGATTTGGGCCCAGGAAGTTACAATGAGCAGTTCTTC; CDR3aa: CATSDLGPGSYNEQFF
abundance: few; d_gene: TRBD2; v_gene: TRBV5-1; j_gene: TRBJ2-5; CDR3nt: TGCGCCAGCAGCTTCCCTAGCGGGAGGGAGACCCAGTACTTC; CDR3aa: CASSFPSGRETQYF
abundance: NA; d_gene: NA; v_gene: TRBV7-6; j_gene: TRBJ2-2; CDR3nt: TGTGCCAGCAGCGAAAAGGCGTTATCGAACACCGGGGAGCTGTTTTTT; CDR3aa: CASSEKALSNTGELFF
abundance: NA; d_gene: TRBD2; v_gene: TRBV13; j_gene: TRBJ2-2; CDR3nt: TGTGCCAGCAGCCGCAGAGCCACCCGGGAAGCGGGAGCAAGGACCGGGGAGCTGTTTTTT; CDR3aa: CASSRRATREAGARTGELFF
abundance: NA; d_gene: NA; v_gene: TRBV5-1; j_gene: TRBJ2-1; CDR3nt: TGCGCCAGCAGCTTTTTAGAGTCCCGCTCCTACAATGAGCAGTTCTTC; CDR3aa: CASSFLESRSYNEQFF
abundance: NA; d_gene: NA; v_gene: TRBV6-5; j_gene: TRBJ2-7; CDR3nt: TGTGCCAGCAGTTACTCGAACGGGGCTGCCTACGAGCAGTACTTC; CDR3aa: CASSYSNGAAYEQYF
abundance: many; d_gene: TRBD1; v_gene: TRBV6-1; j_gene: TRBJ2-7; CDR3nt: TGTGCCAGCAGTTTCGAGACAGGGTCTACCTACGAGCAGTACTTC; CDR3aa: CASSFETGSTYEQYF
abundance: many; d_gene: TRBD1; v_gene: TRBV2; j_gene: TRBJ2-7; CDR3nt: TGTGCCAGGACTCGGGACAGCAGCTCCTACGAGCAGTACTTC; CDR3aa: CARTRDSSSYEQYF
abundance: many; d_gene: TRBD1; v_gene: TRBV2; j_gene: TRBJ2-1; CDR3nt: TGTGCCAGCAGTGATACGGGACAGGGAAGAAATGAGCAGTTCTTC; CDR3aa: CASSDTGQGRNEQFF
abundance: NA; d_gene: NA; v_gene: TRBV7-3; j_gene: TRBJ2-3; CDR3nt: TGTGCCAGCAGCCCCCACAGGGTTTCCAATACGCAGTATTTT; CDR3aa: CASSPHRVSNTQYF
abundance: many; d_gene: NA; v_gene: TRBV9; j_gene: TRBJ2-1; CDR3nt: TGTGCCAGCAGCGTAGCTAGCCCGGCCTACAATGAGCAGTTCTTC; CDR3aa: CASSVASPAYNEQFF
abundance: NA; d_gene: NA; v_gene: TRBV28; j_gene: TRBJ2-1; CDR3nt: TGTGCCAGCAGTTTTCTTGGTCCGGGACGGAATGAGCAGTTCTTC; CDR3aa: CASSFLGPGRNEQFF
abundance: many; d_gene: NA; v_gene: TRBV11-2; j_gene: TRBJ2-1; CDR3nt: TGTGCCAGCAGCCAGACACGGGGGAATGAGCAGTTCTTC; CDR3aa: CASSQTRGNEQFF
abundance: few; d_gene: TRBD2; v_gene: TRBV28; j_gene: TRBJ2-5; CDR3nt: TGTGCCAGCAATGGCGGGAGGGCCTGGTTGCGCGAGACCCAGTACTTC; CDR3aa: CASNGGRAWLRETQYF
abundance: many; d_gene: NA; v_gene: TRBV2; j_gene: TRBJ1-1; CDR3nt: TGTGCCAGCGGGGACACCACCCACCCTGAAGCTTTCTTT; CDR3aa: CASGDTTHPEAFF